These 27 T cell receptor beta chains originate from one sample sequenced in a study of cytomegalovirus exposure and HLA in healthy donors (dated by TCRdb to 2016 to 2017). Libraries were made using the immunoSEQ multiplex PCR assay. A mixture of 60 forward primers for TCR Vbeta segments and 13 reverse primers for TCR Jbeta segments was used in the multiplex PCR. As stored in TCRdb, this immuneACCESS dataset retains in-frame rearrangements with V and J assigned. A fraction of the clones does not appear; measured against another copy, unresolved V genes explain less than half of the discrepancy, and the remainder lacks a known reason. This sample has 85,000 to 90,000 clones in its table, and about 75% of those were observed once. The ten largest clones add up to about 9.4% of the sample. The sample taken for sequencing was PBMCs. These receptor sequences come from a man younger than 40 in good health and CMV-seropositive.

This rearrangement joins TRBV6-1 to TRBJ1-5; TRBD1 might be the D (6 bases). This CDR3 has 14 residues. V was clipped by 5 bases and J by 1 base, with 9 bases between them. Germline V gene lookup returns CDR1 MNHNS and CDR2 SASEGT. The CDR3 here is CASSLQGSNQPQHF. CDR3 bases: TGTGCCAGCAGTTTACAGGGCAGCAATCAGCCCCAGCATTTT.

The chain combines TRBV5-6 with TRBJ1-3; D unclear. Germline V gene sequence: CDR1 SGHDT, CDR2 YYEEEE. Between the trimmed V and J ends, which lost 0 bases and 3 bases, there was a span of 10 bases. CDR3 length equals 15 residues. In DNA form, the CDR3 reads TGTGCCAGCAGCTTGGTGTCAGGCTATGGAAACACCATATATTTT. It yields the protein CASSLVSGYGNTIYF.

Judged by abundance, this clone is medium-sized (0.01 to 0.1%). The chain joins TRBV10-1 to TRBJ2-7; TRBD1 matches at 9 bases. Germline loops: CDR1 WNHNN, CDR2 SYGVQD (reference sequence). J lost 5 bases, V lost 3 bases, and 11 bases had no gene match. The CDR3 length is 16 residues. CDR3 nucleotides: TGCGCCAGCAGTGAATTCCGGGACAGGGAAATCCACGAGCAGTACTTC. This sequence encodes CASSEFRDREIHEQYF.

This clone was recorded a few times. The V call is TRBV19, the J call TRBJ1-1; D unclear. V was clipped by 6 bases and J by 4 bases, with 15 bases between them. Germline V gene lookup returns CDR1 LNHDA and CDR2 SQIVND (reference sequence). The CDR3 consists of 14 residues. The CDR3 region has the DNA TGTGCCAGTAGAAGTTCTCCGGTCTCCACTGAAGCTTTCTTT. Amino acids: CASRSSPVSTEAFF.

For the CDR3, the DNA is TGCGCCAGCAGTCAATCCCCCGACAGCCAAGAGACCCAGTACTTC. This translates into CASSQSPDSQETQYF. The chain is built from TRBV23-1 and TRBJ2-5; possible D gene TRBD1, 5 bases. TRBV23-1 is marked as an open reading frame, function uncertain. This CDR3 has 15 amino acids. Trimming took off 0 bases at V and 1 base at J, with 9 bases between the two ends.

This chain links TRBV7-3 with TRBJ2-7; TRBD2 is a possible D gene (6 bases). The CDR3 consists of 14 residues. The germline V gene encodes CDR1 SGHTA and CDR2 FQGTGA. V gave up 2 bases and J gave up 3 bases, with 11 bases separating them. CDR3 bases: TGTGCCAGCAGCTTAGGTGGGGGGAACTACGAGCAGTACTTC. It codes for CASSLGGGNYEQYF.

Worth noting for this clone: This specimen includes other DNA sequences encoding the same CDR3. The gene calls are TRBV27 and TRBJ1-1; a weak D match, TRBD1 (5 bases). The CDR3 spans 14 residues. Trimming took off 2 bases at V and 2 bases at J, with 9 bases between the two ends. In germline, CDR1 is MNHEY, CDR2 SMNVEV (reference sequence). The CDR3 DNA follows: TGTGCCAGCAGTTTAGGGGGGTTTAACACTGAAGCTTTCTTT. It translates to CASSLGGFNTEAFF.

The chain couples TRBV2 to TRBJ2-5, with 8 bases identical to TRBD2. The CDR3 has 15 amino acids. Germline CDR1 is SNHLY and CDR2 is FYNNEI. With V trimmed by 4 bases and J by 2 bases, 6 bases remained unmatched. The CDR3 region is CASSGNSGVQETQYF. CDR3 DNA: TGTGCCAGCAGTGGTAATAGCGGGGTACAAGAGACCCAGTACTTC.

The chain joins TRBV4-3 to TRBJ1-1; 8 nucleotides line up with TRBD1. The V segment lost 1 base and the J segment 11 bases; nucleotides outside the gene matches: 12. This CDR3 comprises 15 residues. The germline V gene encodes CDR1 LGHNA and CDR2 YSLEER. CDR3 sequence (DNA): TGCGCCAGCAGCCAAGCCCCAAACCCCAGGGACAGGGCTTTCTTT. Translation: CASSQAPNPRDRAFF.

Comment on this clone: The germline gene is not matched at one end of the junction; a read error may be the cause. The chain combines TRBV7-9 with TRBJ2-1, with TRBD1 matching over 9 bases. The CDR3 runs 14 residues. Germline CDR1 reads SEHNR; CDR2 reads FQNEAQ (reference sequence). CDR3 DNA: TGTTCCAGCAGCTTACTACACAGGGGGCATGAGCAGTTCTTC. This sequence encodes CSSSLLHRGHEQFF.

DNA for the CDR3: TGTGCCAGCAGTTCAGGGATCAGCTCCTACAATGAGCAGTTCTTC. This sequence encodes CASSSGISSYNEQFF. The V call is TRBV27, the J call TRBJ2-1, with D maybe TRBD1 (5 bases). V was clipped by 4 bases and J by 0 bases, with 10 bases between them. In germline, CDR1 is MNHEY, CDR2 SMNVEV (reference sequence). The length of the CDR3 is 15 residues.

V usage is TRBV15 and J usage is TRBJ1-4; 7 bases are a match to TRBD1. Germline CDR1 is LNHNV and CDR2 is YYDKDF (reference sequence). J lost 8 bases, V lost 2 bases, and 11 bases had no gene match. The CDR3 runs to 16 residues. The CDR3 reads CATSRRSTGRGEKLFF. CDR3 nucleotide sequence: TGTGCCACCAGCAGACGATCGACAGGGCGCGGGGAAAAACTGTTTTTT.

This clone is classed as medium-sized. The chain couples TRBV6-1 to TRBJ2-3; 8 bases line up with TRBD2. The CDR3 length is 15 residues. The germline CDR1 and CDR2 sequences are MNHNS and SASEGT. Trimming removed 3 bases from V and 4 bases from J; junction bases left unmatched: 6. The CDR3 region has the DNA TGTGCCAGCAGTGACTGGACTAGCCCTCCAGATACGCAGTATTTT. This gives the protein CASSDWTSPPDTQYF.

V is TRBV9 and J is TRBJ2-5; 7 nucleotides match TRBD1. The CDR3 is made up of 15 amino acids. V lost 0 bases and J lost 5; bases outside the gene matches: 7. Germline V lookup: CDR1 SGDLS, CDR2 YYNGEE. This CDR3 is CASSVEAGGYETQYF. CDR3 in DNA: TGTGCCAGCAGCGTAGAGGCAGGGGGTTATGAGACCCAGTACTTC.

The rearrangement links TRBV30 to TRBJ2-6, with D perhaps TRBD1 (5 bases). There are 15 residues in the CDR3. Trimming left V 3 bases short and J 4 bases short, with 13 bases between. Per germline, CDR1 GTSNPN and CDR2 SVGIG (reference sequence). The CDR3 spells CAWSFGAAGANVLTF. The CDR3 DNA sequence: TGTGCCTGGAGCTTTGGGGCCGCCGGGGCCAACGTCCTGACTTTC. The full variable domain, its missing parts supplied by reference TRBV30 and TRBJ2-6, is SQTIHQWPATLVQPVGSPLSLECTVEGTSNPNLYWYRQAAGRGLQLLFYSVGIGQISSEVPQNLSASRPQDRQFILSSKKLLLSDSGFYLCAWSFGAAGANVLTFGAGSRLTVL.

The V and J genes are TRBV9 and TRBJ2-4; D may be TRBD2 (6 bases). The CDR3 consists of 15 residues. Germline V CDR1 and CDR2: SGDLS, YYNGEE. V was shortened by 0 bases and J by 7 bases, with 14 bases between the two germline ends. The CDR3 nucleotides are TGTGCCAGCAGCGTAGGGTCGGCGGCGGGGAACATTCAGTACTTC. Its translation is CASSVGSAAGNIQYF.

The rearrangement uses TRBV6-1 and TRBJ1-3; D may be TRBD1 (5 bases). Trimming pared 4 bases from V and 0 bases from J, leaving 13 bases between. This CDR3 has 16 residues. Germline V gene sequence: CDR1 MNHNS, CDR2 SASEGT. CDR3 nucleotide sequence: TGTGCCAGCAGTGTCGGCCAGGGACTCTCTGGAAACACCATATATTTT. It encodes CASSVGQGLSGNTIYF.

The chain carries TRBV7-3 and TRBJ1-6; the D gene is possibly TRBD1 (6 bases). Trimming left V 5 bases short and J 10 bases short, with 18 bases between. Per the germline V gene, CDR1 is SGHTA and CDR2 is FQGTGA. There are 15 residues in the CDR3. As DNA, the CDR3 is TGTGCCAGCAGCAAAAACGGACAGTTAAGCTCACCCCTCCACTTT. This gives the protein CASSKNGQLSSPLHF.

The chain has TRBV10-3 and TRBJ1-6; no definite D call. Trimming stripped 4 bases from V and 8 bases from J, with 9 bases between. This CDR3 has 13 amino acids. Germline assignment: CDR1 ENHRY and CDR2 SYGVKD. CDR3 bases: TGTGCCATCAGTGGGTCAGCGGATTCACCCCTCCACTTT. Translating it yields CAISGSADSPLHF.

The rearrangement joins TRBV5-4 to TRBJ2-7, with 8 bases matching TRBD2. The V gene's germline CDR1 is SGHNT and CDR2 YYREEE (reference sequence). J gave up 2 bases and V 2 bases, and 6 bases lay outside the gene matches. The CDR3 extends over 15 amino acids. This CDR3 is CASSFSGGAPYEQYF. The CDR3 DNA reads as TGTGCCAGCAGCTTTTCGGGGGGGGCCCCCTACGAGCAGTACTTC.

J is TRBJ2-1 and V is TRBV7-2, with D hard to call. The ends were cut back, 1 base at V and 9 bases at J, with 13 bases in the middle. The CDR3 totals 14 residues. Germline V CDR1 and CDR2: SGHTA, FQGNSA. Here the CDR3 reads CASSLGTEVGEQFF. The DNA of the CDR3 is TGTGCCAGCAGCTTAGGAACTGAGGTGGGTGAGCAGTTCTTC.

The V gene is TRBV9, the J gene TRBJ2-5, with a possible D match to TRBD1 (6 bases). V lost 0 bases and J 3 bases, leaving 12 bases between the germline ends. The length of the CDR3 is 15 residues. Per the germline V gene, CDR1 is SGDLS and CDR2 is YYNGEE. CDR3 residues: CASSVAPGQKETQYF. CDR3 sequence (DNA): TGTGCCAGCAGCGTAGCTCCCGGACAGAAAGAGACCCAGTACTTC.

A remark on this clone: The junction departs from the called germline gene at one end, perhaps through a read error. V gene TRBV27 combines with J gene TRBJ2-4; tentatively, D is TRBD2 (6 bases). This CDR3 is built from 16 residues. Germline CDR1 is MNHEY and CDR2 is SMNVEV (reference sequence). CDR3 DNA: TGTGCCGGCAGTTTATTGGGGACTGGGACCAAAAACATTCAGTACTTC. Its translation is CAGSLLGTGTKNIQYF.

The chain recombines TRBV9 with TRBJ1-2; 8 positions agree with TRBD1. This CDR3 has 15 amino acids. The germline V gene has CDR1 SGDLS and CDR2 YYNGEE. The trim removed 2 bases at V and 8 bases at J, leaving 11 bases unmatched. The CDR3 DNA is TGTGCCAGCAGCGTCTTGTCCCAGGGGGCGTCCGGCTACACCTTC. The encoded protein is CASSVLSQGASGYTF.

There are a few counts of this clone. The chain links TRBV5-1 to TRBJ2-7; tentative D call: TRBD1 (5 bases). Trimming removed 0 bases at V and 2 bases at J, with 12 bases between. The germline CDR1 and CDR2 sequences are SGHRS and YFSETQ. The CDR3 runs to 15 residues. CDR3 bases: TGCGCCAGCAGCTTGGAAGGGCAGGGAACCTACGAGCAGTACTTC. Its translation is CASSLEGQGTYEQYF. Based on the CDR3 plus reference TRBV5-1 and TRBJ2-7, the full variable domain is KAGVTQTPRYLIKTRGQQVTLSCSPISGHRSVSWYQQTPGQGLQFLFEYFSETQRNKGNFPGRFSGRQFSNSRSEMNVSTLELGDSALYLCASSLEGQGTYEQYFGPGTRLTVT.

This chain joins TRBV7-6 and TRBJ2-2; D not certain. From germline, CDR1 is SGHVS and CDR2 FNYEAQ. This CDR3 has 11 residues. The V end lost 6 bases, the J end lost 5 bases, and 4 bases lay between the germline ends. CDR3 DNA: TGTGCCAGCAGGAGTACCGGGGAGCTGTTTTTT. The encoded protein is CASRSTGELFF.

The V gene is TRBV27, the J gene TRBJ1-5, with D hard to call. CDR1 is MNHEY and CDR2 is SMNVEV in the germline V gene (reference sequence). The CDR3 is 14 amino acids. V lost 3 bases to trimming and J lost 4 bases, with 10 bases between them. The CDR3 sequence: CASSFRGLNQPQHF. CDR3 sequence (DNA): TGTGCCAGCAGTTTCCGGGGATTGAATCAGCCCCAGCATTTT.